This T cell receptor (beta chain) derives from a study of a mutant IDH1 vaccine in newly diagnosed glioma. Overall study context: Pretreatment consisted of radiotherapy, temozolomide, or both, with most receiving both.

This clone was seen a single time. Antigen unknown. Time point in this sample: baseline, week 1 (first vaccination visit). Treatment given: pre-vaccination baseline after standard-of-care therapy. In every donor, the tumor was a new WHO grade 3 or 4 IDH1-mutant, ATRX-lost astrocytoma. Profiled with immunoSEQ multiplex PCR; TCRdb holds only in-frame clones, not every one. The sample has about 98,000 clones, 85% to 90% seen once. The study's findings and limits: Apparently unrelated to pseudoprogression were changes in the top peripheral T cell clonotypes.

Germline CDR1 SGDLS, CDR2 YYNGEE. The CDR3 runs to 15 residues. The germline V and J ends were trimmed by 4 bases and 3 bases, with 16 bases remaining between them. The TCR sequence derives from a woman aged 50 to 60 with glioma. J is TRBJ2-5 and V is TRBV9; D not resolved. Sample: PBMCs, taken from a glioma patient treated with radiotherapy, temozolomide or both. CDR3 residues: CASSPVGRPKETQYF. The CDR3 DNA reads TGTGCCAGCAGCCCCGTTGGCAGGCCTAAAGAGACCCAGTACTTC.